This TCR beta chain was identified in a study of response to subunit inactivated influenza vaccine. In the case of this clonotype: Its antigen is not known.

Study-wide results and caveats: A suggestion made by the authors is that each seasonal influenza vaccination recruits few new T cells.

The germline CDR1 and CDR2 sequences are ENHRY and SYGVKD. After removal of 2 bases from V and 4 bases from J, the junction contained 4 bases not matched to a gene. This CDR3 has 14 amino acids. One entry per CDR3 protein results from TCRdb running MiXCR on the RT-PCR reads. This table holds approximately 680,000 distinct CDR3 sequences, 15% to 19% found once. This sequence was found in a man aged 50-59 years who received an inactivated influenza vaccine. V and J are TRBV10-3 and TRBJ1-2, with 7 bases aligning to TRBD1. The material sequenced was PBMCs from blood, taken 11 to 12 days after vaccination. The CDR3 nucleotides read TGTGCCATCAGTGAGCGGGACAGTATCTATGGCTACACCTTC. Translated: CAISERDSIYGYTF.